This TCR beta chain emerged from a study of OX40 agonist ivuxolimab in advanced cancers. Germline lookup yields CDR1 SGHNT and CDR2 YYREEE (reference sequence). Trimming removed 4 bases at V and 5 bases at J, with 13 bases between. This CDR3 has 13 amino acids. Using immunoSEQ multiplex PCR, the repertoire was profiled, and TCRdb retains in-frame clones only, with some absent. The repertoire consists of under 85,000 clones, with around 87% occurring once and the leading ten covering approximately 8.4%. The genes are TRBV5-4 and TRBJ2-7, with D tentatively TRBD1 (6 bases). The clonotype originates from an adult with an advanced solid tumor such as melanoma, head and neck, liver or kidney cancer. Sequencing was performed on CD4+ or CD8+ T cells sorted from blood, taken in a trial of the OX40 agonist ivuxolimab. The CDR3: CASSGRGKHEQYF. The CDR3 DNA is TGTGCCAGCAGCGGCAGGGGAAAGCACGAGCAGTACTTC.